This is a list of T cell receptor beta chains from one sample in a study of blood T cell repertoires in COVID-19. Some clones are missing from TCRdb's copy, which holds only in-frame ones; the method was immunoSEQ multiplex PCR. The sample has 70,000 to 95,000 clones, over 75% seen once; the top ten hold 7.3%. Material for sequencing was peripheral blood. The origin of the receptors is a man between 65 and 85 years old with acute or convalescent COVID-19. Both conserved end residues are part of each CDR3. Each record gives: J gene, clone size, D gene, V gene, CDR3 protein, CDR3 DNA. D genes are given only for firm matches. Not all rows give a size; the values are once, few, many and, for expanded clones, a class.

>TRBJ2-2|.|.|TRBV6-2/TRBV6-3
CASSYGAGANTGELFF
TGTGCCAGCAGTTACGGGGCAGGGGCTAACACCGGGGAGCTGTTTTTT
>TRBJ2-2|.|TRBD1|TRBV7-2
CASSPRTGGNGELFF
TGTGCCAGCAGCCCTAGGACAGGGGGCAACGGGGAGCTGTTTTTT
>TRBJ2-7|.|.|TRBV12-5
CASGLKLWEQYF
TGTGCTAGTGGTTTAAAACTGTGGGAGCAGTACTTC
>TRBJ2-5|.|TRBD2|TRBV9
CASSVGLAGGPQETQYF
TGTGCCAGCAGCGTAGGGCTAGCGGGGGGGCCCCAAGAGACCCAGTACTTC
>TRBJ1-2|.|TRBD1|TRBV18
CASSPSTPRGDGYTF
TGTGCCAGCTCACCGTCCACCCCCAGGGGGGATGGCTACACCTTC
>TRBJ2-7|.|TRBD2|TRBV4-1
CASSQEGWVAGSEQYF
TGCGCCAGCAGCCAAGAAGGGTGGGTAGCGGGATCCGAGCAGTACTTC
>TRBJ1-1|.|TRBD1|TRBV11-2
CASSSDRVNTEAFF
TGTGCCAGCAGCTCGGACAGGGTGAACACTGAAGCTTTCTTT
>TRBJ1-1|.|TRBD1|TRBV5-4
CASSRGPTGGTYTEAFF
TGTGCCAGCAGCCGCGGTCCGACAGGGGGAACATACACTGAAGCTTTCTTT
>TRBJ2-5|.|TRBD2|TRBV10-3
CAISPTSGEQETQYF
TGTGCCATCAGTCCTACTAGCGGGGAACAAGAGACCCAGTACTTC
>TRBJ1-2|.|.|TRBV4-1
CASSQGQNNYGYTF
TGCGCCAGCAGCCAAGGGCAAAATAACTATGGCTACACCTTC
>TRBJ2-1|.|TRBD1|TRBV6-5
CASSWDRADEQFF
TGTGCCAGCAGTTGGGACAGGGCCGATGAGCAGTTCTTC
>TRBJ2-1|.|.|TRBV6-5
CASSYTHGQLEQFF
TGTGCCAGCAGTTACACTCACGGACAGCTTGAGCAGTTCTTC
>TRBJ1-2|once|TRBD1|TRBV6-5
CASSTGTGGGYTF
TGTGCCAGCAGTACCGGGACAGGGGGTGGCTACACCTTC
>TRBJ1-5|.|.|TRBV6-5
CASTHWGGAQPQHF
TGTGCCAGCACCCACTGGGGGGGGGCTCAGCCCCAGCATTTT
>TRBJ1-1|.|.|TRBV13
CASSPSLVRGLNTEAFF
TGTGCCAGCAGCCCATCTCTGGTCCGGGGGTTGAACACTGAAGCTTTCTTT
>TRBJ2-4|.|TRBD2|TRBV4-3
CASSPGLAVAKNIQYF
TGCGCCAGCAGCCCGGGACTAGCAGTAGCCAAAAACATTCAGTACTTC
>TRBJ1-5|.|TRBD1|TRBV24-1
CATSSGTGNHQPQHF
TGTGCCACCAGCAGCGGGACAGGGAACCATCAGCCCCAGCATTTT
>TRBJ2-2|.|.|TRBV18
CASSPNALGSGELFF
TGTGCCAGCTCACCAAACGCCTTGGGCTCCGGGGAGCTGTTTTTT
>TRBJ1-6|.|.|TRBV7-3
CASSLMRVGSPLHF
TGTGCCAGCAGCTTGATGCGGGTCGGTTCACCCCTCCACTTT
>TRBJ2-7|.|TRBD1|TRBV7-2
CASSKQGDSYEQYF
TGTGCCAGCAGCAAACAGGGGGATTCCTACGAGCAGTACTTC
>TRBJ2-5|.|TRBD1|TRBV5-6
CASSLPGQGPQETQYF
TGTGCCAGCAGCTTACCGGGACAGGGGCCCCAAGAGACCCAGTACTTC
>TRBJ1-6|.|.|TRBV2
CASEGVGKLSPLHF
TGTGCCAGCGAGGGGGTGGGGAAACTATCACCCCTCCACTTT
>TRBJ2-4|.|.|TRBV11-2
CASSTLQKNIQYF
TGTGCCAGCAGTACGTTACAGAAAAACATTCAGTACTTC
>TRBJ2-2|.|TRBD2|TRBV3-1/TRBV3-2
CASSAGSGVNTGELFF
TGTGCCAGCAGCGCGGGGAGCGGGGTGAACACCGGGGAGCTGTTTTTT
>TRBJ1-1|.|.|TRBV28
CASSPPSGGAGRTEAFF
TGTGCCAGCAGTCCCCCCAGTGGGGGGGCAGGAAGGACTGAAGCTTTCTTT
>TRBJ1-4|.|TRBD1|TRBV5-5
CASSSYRGQESLLGEKLFF
TGTGCCAGCAGCTCCTACCGAGGACAGGAATCCCTACTCGGTGAAAAACTGTTTTTT
>TRBJ2-1|.|TRBD1|TRBV19
CASSPGQGNEQFF
TGTGCCAGTAGCCCTGGACAGGGAAATGAGCAGTTCTTC
>TRBJ2-3|.|.|TRBV29-1
CSVERGVWADTQYF
TGCAGCGTTGAAAGGGGTGTATGGGCAGATACGCAGTATTTT
>TRBJ2-1|.|.|TRBV19
CASSRFPEFDNEQFF
TGTGCCAGTAGTAGATTTCCGGAGTTCGACAATGAGCAGTTCTTC
>TRBJ1-6|.|.|TRBV14
CASSKEGSYNSPLHF
TGTGCCAGCAGTAAGGAGGGCTCCTATAATTCACCCCTCCACTTT
>TRBJ2-7|.|.|TRBV3-1/TRBV3-2
CASSQGGGRTSYEQYF
TGTGCCAGCAGCCAAGGAGGCGGCAGAACTTCCTACGAGCAGTACTTC
>TRBJ2-2|.|.|TRBV25-1
CASSDPRQPTGELFF
TGTGCCAGCAGTGACCCCCGACAGCCCACCGGGGAGCTGTTTTTT
>TRBJ2-7|.|TRBD2|TRBV10-3
CAISESKVIAGNYEQYF
TGTGCCATCAGTGAGTCGAAGGTAATAGCGGGGAACTACGAGCAGTACTTC
>TRBJ1-6|.|.|TRBV11-2
CASSLVSGVNSPLHF
TGTGCCAGCAGCTTAGTTTCGGGGGTTAATTCACCCCTCCACTTT
>TRBJ1-6|.|.|TRBV28
CASLAGGSPLHF
TGTGCCAGCCTTGCCGGGGGTTCACCCCTCCACTTT
>TRBJ1-2|.|.|TRBV5-1
CASSLATYDVNTF
TGCGCCAGCAGCTTGGCGACATACGATGTCAACACCTTC
>TRBJ1-1|.|.|TRBV6-6
CASSPGGDNTEAFF
TGTGCCAGCAGTCCGGGGGGGGATAACACTGAAGCTTTCTTT
>TRBJ1-2|few|TRBD1|TRBV4-3
CASSHVAGGDRGNYGYTF
TGCGCCAGCAGCCACGTCGCGGGGGGGGACAGGGGAAACTATGGCTACACCTTC
>TRBJ2-1|.|TRBD1|TRBV18
CASSQDRGQGEQFF
TGTGCCAGCTCACAGGACAGGGGGCAGGGTGAGCAGTTCTTC
>TRBJ1-1|.|.|TRBV2
CASSESDTPNTEAFF
TGTGCCAGCAGTGAATCAGACACCCCTAACACTGAAGCTTTCTTT
>TRBJ1-1|.|TRBD1|TRBV7-2
CASKSRTGNTEAFF
TGTGCCAGCAAATCGAGGACAGGGAACACTGAAGCTTTCTTT
>TRBJ2-7|.|TRBD1|TRBV6-2/TRBV6-3
CASSYGGTGNYEQYF
TGTGCCAGCAGTTATGGCGGGACAGGGAACTACGAGCAGTACTTC
>TRBJ1-5|.|.|TRBV7-2
CASSLGDTGNQPQHF
TGTGCCAGCAGCTTGGGGGACACGGGCAATCAGCCCCAGCATTTT
>TRBJ1-6|.|.|TRBV7-2
CASRGDTGFSPLHF
TGTGCCAGCAGGGGGGACACGGGTTTTTCACCCCTCCACTTT
>TRBJ1-6|.|TRBD1|TRBV6-5
CASSRQGQNSPLHF
TGTGCCAGCAGTCGACAGGGGCAAAATTCACCCCTCCACTTT
>TRBJ2-1|.|TRBD1|TRBV29-1
CSVGQGFGNEQFF
TGCAGCGTGGGACAGGGGTTCGGCAATGAGCAGTTCTTC
>TRBJ1-2|once|TRBD1|TRBV6-2/TRBV6-3
CASSLTVQGAPNYGYTF
TGTGCCAGCAGTTTGACCGTGCAGGGGGCGCCTAACTATGGCTACACCTTC
>TRBJ2-7|few|TRBD1|TRBV7-2
CASSFTGTDYEQYF
TGTGCCAGCAGCTTCACCGGGACAGACTACGAGCAGTACTTC
>TRBJ1-1|.|.|TRBV11-3
CASSSTGYGEAFF
TGTGCCAGCAGCTCAACAGGGTATGGTGAAGCTTTCTTT
>TRBJ2-1|.|TRBD2|TRBV11-3
CASSLAPGGPYNEQFF
TGTGCCAGCAGCTTAGCTCCGGGAGGCCCCTACAATGAGCAGTTCTTC
>TRBJ1-1|.|.|TRBV19
CASSIGQPNTEAFF
TGTGCCAGTAGTATAGGACAGCCGAACACTGAAGCTTTCTTT
>TRBJ1-6|.|.|TRBV5-5
CASSLIQGYNSPLHF
TGTGCCAGCAGCTTGATACAGGGATATAATTCACCCCTCCACTTT
>TRBJ2-7|.|TRBD1|TRBV11-2
CASSLGGSTGGYEQYF
TGTGCCAGCAGCTTAGGAGGGTCGACAGGGGGCTACGAGCAGTACTTC